These T cell receptor beta chains were read from a single sample in a study of blood T cell repertoires in COVID-19. Libraries were prepared by immunoSEQ multiplex PCR; TCRdb keeps only in-frame clonotypes and omits some of them. The sample records 200,000 to 300,000 clones, less than 90% being singletons. Sample: peripheral blood. Receptors originate from a man aged 60 to 69 with acute or convalescent COVID-19. CDR3s include the opening cysteine and the closing phenylalanine or tryptophan. The order of the fields is J gene, V gene, CDR3 protein.

>TRBJ2-3|TRBV6-2/TRBV6-3
CASSYGQVTDTQYF
>TRBJ2-1|TRBV9
CASTASGRANEQFF
>TRBJ2-2|TRBV5-1
CASSQGLAGVKTGELFF
>TRBJ1-1|TRBV7-3
CASSLGTLTEAFF
>TRBJ1-1|TRBV11-3
CASSLGPGSEAFF
>TRBJ1-4|TRBV7-2
CASSLRAGANEKLFF
>TRBJ2-7|TRBV18
CASSPGAGYEQYF
>TRBJ1-5|TRBV19
CASSSTGAWWPQHF
>TRBJ2-3|TRBV5-5
CASSLWRGGTDTQYF
>TRBJ2-7|TRBV3-1/TRBV3-2
CASSLGHGGNEQYF
>TRBJ2-2|TRBV5-1
CASSLVGTVNTGELFF
>TRBJ2-1|TRBV7-3
CASSTEGTSGYNEQFF
>TRBJ2-3|TRBV4-3
CASSQGTSGETDTQYF
>TRBJ1-1|TRBV27
CASSLYGTGGTEAFF
>TRBJ2-5|TRBV7-2
CASSPGRWGGETQYF
>TRBJ2-1|TRBV3-1/TRBV3-2
CASSQQGAPEQFF
>TRBJ2-3|TRBV29-1
CSVEEGSTDTQYF
>TRBJ1-2|TRBV3-1/TRBV3-2
CASSQRLAGYGYTF
>TRBJ2-1|TRBV3-1/TRBV3-2
CASSLRTDQNNEQFF
>TRBJ2-1|TRBV7-9
CASSLGEPGLAGTHNEQFF
>TRBJ2-6|TRBV4-1
CASSQEIVFSGANVLTF
>TRBJ2-7|TRBV3-1/TRBV3-2
CASSHHVSAYEQYF
>TRBJ2-5|TRBV28
CASSLVGQGRRETQYF
>TRBJ2-7|TRBV5-1
CASKGGTGLSYEQYF
>TRBJ1-2|TRBV29-1
CSVEDHLGPIIEGYTF
>TRBJ2-2|TRBV7-3
CASSLQGNTGELFF
>TRBJ2-1|TRBV7-2
CASSPGTIEAFF
>TRBJ2-5|TRBV5-1
CASSLVGQVQETQYF
>TRBJ2-7|TRBV7-9
CASSLTGATYEQYF
>TRBJ2-7|TRBV5-6
CASSLGVGAGEQYF
>TRBJ2-7|TRBV6-5
CASAPWGEAYEQYF
>TRBJ1-2|TRBV7-3
CASSLTAGYGYTF
>TRBJ1-1|TRBV6-5
CASSYGLPTEAFF
>TRBJ2-3|TRBV7-8
CASSLVGTSGADTQYF
>TRBJ2-5|TRBV18
CASSNRGETQYF
>TRBJ2-7|TRBV4-2
CASSQVGRTYEQYF
>TRBJ1-2|TRBV4-1
CASSQPIGGAGYGYTF
>TRBJ2-7|TRBV28
CASSLIRLAGVEQYF
>TRBJ2-1|TRBV11-3
CASSPRTSGYNEQFF
>TRBJ2-3|TRBV19
CASSMGLLLTDTQYF
>TRBJ1-1|TRBV5-4
CASSSMTGRNTEAFF
>TRBJ1-1|TRBV7-3
CASSLGGGSTEAFF